Described below is a single T cell receptor (beta chain) sequence and its context. It lacks a known antigen. No much larger clonotype is one base removed from it; base qualities were not supplied. The TCR beta CDR3 regions were amplified from RNA transcripts. The TCR CDR3 was subjected to a first round of RT-PCR using the HTBI primer set and the Qiagen OneStep RT-PCR kit. The libraries were constructed in a second round of multiplex PCR and then size-selected and purified. Sequencing of the libraries was done on an Illumina HiSeq2000 using paired-end 100 bp reads. The study's processing was this. SOAPnuke was used to process the raw data, with reads discarded if the reads contained adapters or uncalled bases, had a mean Phred below 15, or lacked an exact constant-primer or identifier match. COPE v1.2.5 was used to merge the high-quality paired reads, and each unique nucleotide sequence was defined as a clonotype. MiTCR v1.1 was used to align clonotypes to the IMGT TRBV, TRBD and TRBJ reference segments. The analysis included only V-J combinations with a frequency above 0.0001, which together covered around 99% of the repertoires. The TCS score was defined as F50 (clonal expansion) divided by E x V (chaos), with BLOSUM62-based TCRdist calculated between CDR3 peptides within each V-J. Welch's t-statistics and random forest reduced approximately 520 V-J features to about 13, which were used in a naive Bayes classifier (R e1071). TCRdb passed the public sequencing reads through fastp at Q25 and MiXCR, retaining productive beta sequences. Here each entry gathers all rows of one CDR3 protein and keeps the most common genes and DNA. The V and J calls follow TCRdb's processing rather than the paper's. The sample profile shows fewer than 650,000 distinct CDR3 sequences; 12% to 15% of them were found once. Together, the top ten hold 6.5% to 9% of the sample.

Spanning cysteine to phenylalanine, the CDR3 consists of 15 amino acids. Only the CDR3 portion is preserved as DNA: 45 bases, with reading frame beginning at the first base. Trimming removed 9 bases from V and 7 bases from J; the gene matches leave 11 bases unexplained. Looking up the germline V gene yields CDR1 SGHRS and CDR2 YFSETQ. This specimen comes from a study of T cells in Graves' hyperthyroidism and ophthalmopathy (dated by TCRdb to the late 2010s). Regarding the study in general: Peripheral blood was sampled at the time of initial diagnosis, prior to any treatment. Prospective prediction of ophthalmopathy was tested in an independent validation cohort of fewer than 20 hyperthyroidism patients and 17 patients who later progressed to ophthalmopathy. To identify distinguishing TCR V-J signatures, a discovery cohort of around 100 patients was used, comprising under 45 with Graves' ophthalmopathy and approximately 57 with stable Graves' hyperthyroidism. In about 6 Graves' hyperthyroidism patients, the study also compared T-cell repertoires from thyroid tissue with T-cell repertoires from blood. After blood sampling, hyperthyroidism patients were treated with methimazole at a starting dose of 30 mg daily, and ophthalmopathy patients were treated with high-dose intravenous methylprednisolone. The roughly 91 discovery patients were randomly divided into training and test sets at a 7:3 ratio. The paper reports TCR Vbeta CDR3 sequencing of roughly 140 peripheral blood samples: some 41 ophthalmopathy, fewer than 85 hyperthyroidism and about 17 progressor patients. General conclusions and limits of the study: In validation, the model predicted progression to ophthalmopathy with approximately 69% sensitivity and about 72% specificity, a median of about 6.7 months before onset. Most expanded thyroid clonotypes (frequency above 0.001) were also detected in blood, a finding suggesting that blood repertoires may reflect thyroid immune responses. A 13 V-J signature model separated ophthalmopathy from stable hyperthyroidism, with roughly 88% sensitivity and roughly 81% specificity in cross-validation and 80%/75% in testing. Sample size was not statistically predetermined, and blinding of investigators to group allocation was not performed.

Moderately to severely active disease, a Clinical Activity Score of at least 3, a NOSPECS grade of at least 4, and a duration under 3 months were present in ophthalmopathy patients. Exclusion was applied to patients with uncontrolled infections, other autoimmune diseases, pregnancy or lactation. Diagnoses were established on the basis of clinical symptoms, serum thyroxine and TRAb, thyroid ultrasound, and orbital computed tomography. Ficoll-Paque density gradient centrifugation was used to isolate PBMCs from about 9 ml of fresh peripheral blood. Total RNA was extracted with Trizol reagent, and quality was checked on an Agilent 2100 Bioanalyzer.

The chain is assembled from TRBV5-1 and TRBJ1-6, with 9 junctional bases fitting TRBD1. Specimen: blood. This receptor was obtained from a woman aged 18-29 years with Graves' ophthalmopathy. The DNA sequence follows: TGCGCCACTCGACGGGGGGACAGGGAGAATTCACCCCTCCACTTT. Translation gives CATRRGDRENSPLHF.